This entry concerns a single T cell receptor beta chain. Its antigen is still unknown. Base quality data are lacking; no much larger clone is found one base away. Samples from volunteer blood donors who had recovered from COVID-19 were contributed by a second Seattle source. Whole blood was collected in K2EDTA tubes by collaborating institutions according to the institutions' own protocols. For TCRbeta analysis, collaborator samples were shipped as frozen whole blood, as isolated PBMCs, or as DNA extracted from either sample type. TCRbeta CDR3 regions were amplified from genomic DNA using the immunoSEQ Assay, a bias-controlled multiplex PCR. Regarding the original processing steps: Nucleated cell counts per sample were estimated from amplification of reference gene primers within the assay. Sequence reads were collapsed and filtered to measure the absolute abundance of every unique TCRbeta CDR3 rearrangement. Productive Simpson clonality was computed per sample as the square root of Simpson's diversity index over productive rearrangements. What TCRdb holds here is the immuneACCESS table cut down to in-frame rearrangements. Part of the clones is not present; checked against another copy, under half of the missing clones reflect an unresolved V gene, and the others are unexplained. From that table come the V and J calls and clone size; the DNA was used to work out D and trimming. The sample table contains 200,000 to 250,000 clones; only one count was recorded for about nine tenths of them. The ten biggest clones cover 5.5% to 8% of the sample.

The data originate from a study of blood T cell repertoires in COVID-19 (TCRdb year 2020). Turning to the overall study: Samples from collaborators originated in the United States, Italy and Spain and spanned both the acute and convalescent phases of COVID-19. Where available, HLA class I and class II types were obtained from metadata supplied by the sample provider rather than from assay-based typing. The samples were drawn from the first 160 participants of the ongoing ImmuneRACE study and from over a thousand subjects provided by 6 global collaborators. Nearly every sample came with metadata listing a de-identified subject ID, COVID-19 status, age in years and sex. The material from the prospective study consisted of cDNA or gDNA derived from T cells, B-cell-depleted T cells, or PBMCs. A freely available public database, intended as a resource for researchers studying the immune response to SARS-CoV-2, is where the repertoires were released. Subjects who had been exposed to COVID-19, were actively infected with it, or had recovered from it provided the deeply sampled blood TCRbeta repertoires that made up the dataset.

The CDR3, cysteine through phenylalanine, is 13 amino acids long. Only the CDR3 DNA stays, 39 bases, in frame from base 1. CDR1 and CDR2, looked up from the germline V gene (reference sequence), are GTSNPN and SVGIG. Between the V and J ends, shortened by 3 bases and 3 bases respectively, the junction contains 12 bases. Paper-wide results and their limitations: How much clinical and demographic metadata was included differed by source and by participant, and the metadata was provided uncurated.

The sample taken for sequencing was peripheral blood. This chain is built from TRBV30 and TRBJ2-7, with the D gene not confidently named. The TCR originated in a man between 60 and 75 years old who had recovered from COVID-19. The nucleotides read TGTGCCTGGAGCCAGGCTTACGGCTACGAGCAGTACTTC. This yields the protein CAWSQAYGYEQYF.